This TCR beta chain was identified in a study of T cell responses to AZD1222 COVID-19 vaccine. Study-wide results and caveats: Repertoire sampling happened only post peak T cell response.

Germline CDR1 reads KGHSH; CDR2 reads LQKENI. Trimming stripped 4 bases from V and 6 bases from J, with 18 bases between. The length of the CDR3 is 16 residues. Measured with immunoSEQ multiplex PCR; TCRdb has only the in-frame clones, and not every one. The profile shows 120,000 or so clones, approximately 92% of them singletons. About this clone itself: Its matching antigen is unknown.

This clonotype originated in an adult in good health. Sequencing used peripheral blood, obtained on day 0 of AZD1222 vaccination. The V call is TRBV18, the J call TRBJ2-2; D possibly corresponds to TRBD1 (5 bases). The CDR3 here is CASSRNGREISGELFF. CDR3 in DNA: TGTGCCAGCTCACGTAACGGCAGGGAAATATCCGGGGAGCTGTTTTTT.